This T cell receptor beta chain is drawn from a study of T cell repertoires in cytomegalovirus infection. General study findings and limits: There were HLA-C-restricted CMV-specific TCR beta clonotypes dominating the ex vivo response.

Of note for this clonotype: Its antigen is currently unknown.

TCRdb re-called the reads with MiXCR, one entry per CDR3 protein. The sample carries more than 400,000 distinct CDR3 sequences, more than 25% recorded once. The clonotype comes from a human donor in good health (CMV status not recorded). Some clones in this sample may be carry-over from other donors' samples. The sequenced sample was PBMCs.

DNA for the CDR3: TGCAGTGCTGAAGGACTAGCGTTTCGGTACGAGCAGTACTTC. Its protein product is CSAEGLAFRYEQYF. The chain has TRBV20-1 and TRBJ2-7; 9 positions agree with TRBD2. With V trimmed by 5 bases and J by 4 bases, 9 bases remained unmatched. The CDR3 extends over 14 amino acids. Germline loops: CDR1 DFQATT, CDR2 SNEGSKA (reference sequence).